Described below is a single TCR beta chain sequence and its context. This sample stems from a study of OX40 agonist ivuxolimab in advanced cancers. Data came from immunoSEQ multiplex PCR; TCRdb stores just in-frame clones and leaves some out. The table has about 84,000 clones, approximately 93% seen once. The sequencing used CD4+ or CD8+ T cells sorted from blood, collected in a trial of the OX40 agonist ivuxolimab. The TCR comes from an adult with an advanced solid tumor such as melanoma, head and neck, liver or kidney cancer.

CDR3 coding DNA: TGTGCCAGCAGTCGGGGGACTAGCGGGAGTCGAGAGCAGTTCTTC. The encoded protein is CASSRGTSGSREQFF. V usage is TRBV27 and J usage is TRBJ2-1; TRBD2 aligns across 14 bases. The germline V gene encodes CDR1 MNHEY and CDR2 SMNVEV (reference sequence). V dropped 5 bases and J dropped 10; count of bases not matched to a gene: 7. The CDR3 sequence is 15 residues long.